This T cell receptor beta chain comes out of a study of regulatory T cells in long-lasting Graves disease. Study-level points and caveats: Persistent disease favored TRBV28, TRBJ1-2 and TRBJ2-5.

V trimming: 7 bases; J trimming: 3 bases; junction bases outside the gene matches: 7. CDR1 SQVTM and CDR2 ANQGSEA come from the germline V gene. CDR3 size: 14 residues. Time point of the sample: persistent/refractory GD, antithyroid drugs over 5 years with positive TRAb. PBMC RNA was the source of the TCR library. Arm-PCR of CDR3 regions and iRepertoire HTBI primers were the basis on which TCR beta libraries were built. TCRdb reanalysed the multiplex PCR reads using MiXCR and keeps one entry per CDR3 protein. The table includes about 300,000 distinct CDR3 sequences, roughly 21% detected once. This clonotype was counted only a few times. Antigen specificity is unknown.

The input for sequencing was peripheral blood mononuclear cells (PBMCs), taken when the disease was refractory, from a patient treated with antithyroid drugs. This rearrangement joins TRBV29-1 to TRBJ1-4, with 8 bases identical to TRBD1. The TCR originated in a female donor with Graves disease. CDR3 coding DNA: TGCAGCGCTAAATCGACAGGGGCTAATGAAAAACTGTTTTTT. Translating gives CSAKSTGANEKLFF.